This TCR beta chain emerged from a study of spatial heterogeneity in lung cancer (dated by TCRdb to between 2018 and 2020). Looking at the study overall: Beta-chain transcripts were consistently detected in greater numbers than alpha-chain transcripts, which likely reflected higher beta-chain transcript abundance. In tumor regions, TCR transcript counts showed a strong correlation with a T cell transcriptional module score derived from matched bulk RNA-seq. In the raw uncorrected reads, each unique combination of TCR and UMI appeared on average more than ten times. In non-small cell lung cancer, the study quantitatively compared TCR alpha and beta repertoires across several tumor regions, matched nontumor lung, and blood. Nonsynonymous mutation counts, determined by whole-exome sequencing of tumor tissue, were related to features of the TCR repertoire. Both alpha and beta chains were TCR-sequenced in samples taken at surgery, namely 220 tumor regions, approximately 63 matched nontumor lung samples and about 52 PBMC samples.

Compared with the rest of its sample, this clonotype is large (0.1 to 1%). The target of this receptor is not known. The input lacks base qualities; no much larger clone sits a single base away. To prepare the library, 5' RACE was applied. TCRdb lists the instrument as NextSeq 500. In the TCR library protocol, a unique molecular identifier was attached to each TCR cDNA molecule so that PCR and sequencing errors could be corrected. The authors' analysis ran thus. Decombinator tools were used for TCR identification, UMI-based error correction and CDR3 extraction. TCRs above a frequency of 2 per 1,000, corresponding to the top 1% of the tumor frequency distribution, were defined as expanded. Expanded tumor TCRs statistically deemed absent (corrected P<0.05) from at least one tumor region were classed as regional, and all other expanded tumor TCRs were classed as ubiquitous. Rényi diversity was computed with the R vegan package after subsampling each repertoire 100 times to 5,000 TCRs. CDR3 similarity networks were built from amino acid triplet string-kernel similarity, connecting CDR3s with pairwise similarity above 0.82. TCRdb applied fastp at Q25 and MiXCR to the public reads, then kept only in-frame beta chains. When rows share a CDR3 protein, they turn into one entry using the most common DNA and genes. The V and J calls follow TCRdb's processing rather than the paper's. The sample profile shows approximately 1,000 distinct CDR3 sequences; approximately 11% of them were found once. The top ten hold around a quarter of the sample.

The CDR3 measures 13 amino acids from cysteine to phenylalanine. Just the 39-base CDR3 DNA is kept, in frame starting at base 1. Reading the germline V gene gives CDR1 ENHRY and CDR2 SYGVKD. The trim is 7 bases for V and 4 bases for J, with a gap of 11 bases between the germline ends. General study outcomes and caveats: Confirming at a functional level the hypothesis that regional TCRs recognize regional mutations was considered to require additional single-cell paired TCR alpha and beta sequencing. TCR-seq coverage of tumor T cells was estimated to be only approximately 7% for alpha chains and approximately 12% for beta chains. Counts of ubiquitous and regional expanded TCRs correlated with counts of ubiquitous and regional nonsynonymous mutations, respectively. The number of expanded intratumoral alpha and beta TCRs correlated with the tumor nonsynonymous mutation count.

The sample's time point, from its label and the paper: sample taken at primary tumor resection. Donors were around 69 patients with early-stage, untreated non-small cell lung cancer from the lung TRACERx cohort. TCR sequencing used whole RNA extracted from tumor and nontumor lung tissue, or from cryopreserved PBMC samples, without cell sorting. Patients were selected for TCR sequencing only if sufficient RNA was available from at least two tumor regions. Tumor and adjacent nontumor lung specimens were reviewed by a lung pathologist before selection. The chain employs TRBV10-3 and TRBJ2-1, with the D segment identity uncertain. The material sequenced was lung tumor tissue, taken at surgery. This sequence originates from a male donor with early-stage non-small cell lung cancer. CDR3 region: CAINSGRYNEQFF. The DNA is as follows: TGTGCCATCAATTCCGGACGGTACAATGAGCAGTTCTTC.